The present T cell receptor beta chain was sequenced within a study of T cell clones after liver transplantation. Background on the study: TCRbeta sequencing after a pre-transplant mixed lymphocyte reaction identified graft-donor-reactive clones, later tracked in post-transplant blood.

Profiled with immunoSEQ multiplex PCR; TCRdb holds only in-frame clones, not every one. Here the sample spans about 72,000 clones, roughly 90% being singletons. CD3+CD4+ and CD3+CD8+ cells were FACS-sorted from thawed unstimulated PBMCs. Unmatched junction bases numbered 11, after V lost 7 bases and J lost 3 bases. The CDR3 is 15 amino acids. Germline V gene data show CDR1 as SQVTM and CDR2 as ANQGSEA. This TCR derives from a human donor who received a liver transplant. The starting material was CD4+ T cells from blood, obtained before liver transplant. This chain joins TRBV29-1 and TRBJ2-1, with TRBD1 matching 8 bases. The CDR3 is CSGETPGGVYNEQFF. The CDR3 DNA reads TGCAGCGGGGAAACTCCAGGGGGCGTCTACAATGAGCAGTTCTTC.